A selection of T cell receptor beta chains follows, all from one sample in a study of CD8 T cells in ankylosing spondylitis. TCRdb itself ran the 5' RACE reads through MiXCR, one entry per CDR3 protein. The table has about 240,000 distinct CDR3 sequences, less than 10% seen once; the top ten hold nearly 7%. Sequenced input: blood, either unsorted or a sorted T cell fraction (not recorded which). Every receptor here comes from a male donor with ankylosing spondylitis or in good health (not recorded which). Both conserved end residues are part of each CDR3. Each record gives: J gene, D gene, clone size, V gene, CDR3 protein, CDR3 DNA. A D gene is named only where the DNA matches it firmly. Where a row states a size, it is once, few, many or the class of an expanded clone; other rows omit it.

j_gene: TRBJ1-2; d_gene: TRBD1; abundance: many; v_gene: TRBV20-1; CDR3aa: CKRQGARGYTF; CDR3nt: TGCAAGAGGCAGGGGGCGCGTGGCTACACCTTC
j_gene: TRBJ2-1; d_gene: TRBD2; abundance: many; v_gene: TRBV20-1; CDR3aa: CSAGLAGGQGRSNEQFF; CDR3nt: TGCAGTGCTGGACTAGCGGGGGGGCAGGGGCGAAGCAATGAGCAGTTCTTC
j_gene: TRBJ2-5; d_gene: -; abundance: many; v_gene: TRBV27; CDR3aa: CASSVDQYQETQYF; CDR3nt: TGTGCCAGCAGCGTTGACCAGTACCAAGAGACCCAGTACTTC
j_gene: TRBJ2-5; d_gene: TRBD2; abundance: many; v_gene: TRBV30; CDR3aa: CAWNPGLPGETQYF; CDR3nt: TGTGCCTGGAATCCGGGACTACCAGGAGAGACCCAGTACTTC
j_gene: TRBJ1-2; d_gene: TRBD1; abundance: few; v_gene: TRBV7-3; CDR3aa: CASSSPGQGYTF; CDR3nt: TGTGCCAGCAGCTCCCCGGGACAGGGCTACACCTTC
j_gene: TRBJ2-2; d_gene: -; abundance: many; v_gene: TRBV7-2; CDR3aa: CASSRSEQAGELFF; CDR3nt: TGTGCCAGCAGCCGGAGCGAGCAGGCCGGGGAGCTGTTTTTT
j_gene: TRBJ1-1; d_gene: -; abundance: many; v_gene: TRBV20-1; CDR3aa: CSVRERGTEAFF; CDR3nt: TGCAGTGTCCGAGAGAGGGGCACTGAAGCTTTCTTT
j_gene: TRBJ2-7; d_gene: TRBD1; abundance: many; v_gene: TRBV5-1; CDR3aa: CASSLSGTGGDHEQYF; CDR3nt: TGCGCCAGCAGCTTGAGTGGGACAGGGGGCGACCACGAGCAGTACTTC
j_gene: TRBJ1-6; d_gene: -; abundance: few; v_gene: TRBV4-2; CDR3aa: CASGNPGHYNSPLHF; CDR3nt: TGTGCCAGCGGGAATCCGGGACACTATAATTCACCCCTCCACTTT
j_gene: TRBJ1-1; d_gene: -; abundance: many; v_gene: TRBV20-1; CDR3aa: CSARGQGWSEAFF; CDR3nt: TGCAGTGCTAGAGGGCAGGGGTGGTCTGAAGCTTTCTTT
j_gene: TRBJ2-7; d_gene: TRBD1; abundance: many; v_gene: TRBV12-5; CDR3aa: CASGWTGGTQEQYF; CDR3nt: TGTGCTAGTGGTTGGACAGGGGGCACTCAGGAGCAGTACTTC
j_gene: TRBJ1-2; d_gene: -; abundance: -; v_gene: TRBV6-6; CDR3aa: CASSLSREGYTF; CDR3nt: TGTGCCAGCAGTCTTTCCCGAGAGGGCTACACCTTC
j_gene: TRBJ1-2; d_gene: TRBD1; abundance: many; v_gene: TRBV7-2; CDR3aa: CASSLLSGQTSYGYTF; CDR3nt: TGTGCCAGCAGCTTACTATCGGGACAGACCTCATACGGCTACACCTTC
j_gene: TRBJ2-7; d_gene: -; abundance: -; v_gene: TRBV5-4; CDR3aa: CASSLDRVNEQYF; CDR3nt: TGTGCCAGCAGCTTGGACAGGGTAAACGAGCAGTACTTC
j_gene: TRBJ2-2; d_gene: TRBD2; abundance: many; v_gene: TRBV3-1; CDR3aa: CASSQDRATSGASTGELFF; CDR3nt: TGTGCCAGCAGCCAAGATCGGGCGACTAGCGGGGCTAGCACCGGGGAGCTGTTTTTT
j_gene: TRBJ2-2; d_gene: -; abundance: -; v_gene: TRBV5-6; CDR3aa: CASSASWGPANTGELFF; CDR3nt: TGTGCCAGCAGCGCCTCATGGGGGCCCGCGAACACCGGGGAGCTGTTTTTT
j_gene: TRBJ1-1; d_gene: -; abundance: many; v_gene: TRBV3-1; CDR3aa: CASSRQIHAEAFF; CDR3nt: TGTGCCAGCAGCCGACAGATCCACGCTGAAGCTTTCTTT
j_gene: TRBJ1-4; d_gene: -; abundance: many; v_gene: TRBV7-8; CDR3aa: CASSLGNSEKLFF; CDR3nt: TGTGCCAGCAGCTTAGGGAACTCTGAAAAACTGTTTTTT
j_gene: TRBJ2-3; d_gene: TRBD2; abundance: few; v_gene: TRBV11-3; CDR3aa: CASSFPSGSADTQYF; CDR3nt: TGTGCCAGCAGCTTTCCTAGCGGGAGTGCAGATACGCAGTATTTT
j_gene: TRBJ2-3; d_gene: TRBD2; abundance: -; v_gene: TRBV30; CDR3aa: CAWRIAGVLDTQYF; CDR3nt: TGTGCCTGGAGAATAGCGGGAGTTCTGGATACGCAGTATTTT
j_gene: TRBJ2-2; d_gene: TRBD1; abundance: many; v_gene: TRBV19; CDR3aa: CASRDRAFTGELFF; CDR3nt: TGTGCCAGTAGGGACAGGGCCTTCACCGGGGAGCTGTTTTTT
j_gene: TRBJ1-5; d_gene: TRBD1; abundance: many; v_gene: TRBV6-4; CDR3aa: CAIPDRANQPQHF; CDR3nt: TGTGCCATCCCGGACAGGGCGAATCAGCCCCAGCATTTT
j_gene: TRBJ1-4; d_gene: -; abundance: many; v_gene: TRBV10-3; CDR3aa: CAISESPDSREKLFF; CDR3nt: TGTGCCATCAGTGAGTCCCCGGACAGCCGCGAAAAACTGTTTTTT
j_gene: TRBJ1-5; d_gene: -; abundance: many; v_gene: TRBV29-1; CDR3aa: CSVGNGNQPQHF; CDR3nt: TGCAGCGTTGGTAACGGCAATCAGCCCCAGCATTTT
j_gene: TRBJ2-3; d_gene: TRBD2; abundance: many; v_gene: TRBV7-8; CDR3aa: CASSFRTSGGNTQYF; CDR3nt: TGTGCCAGCAGCTTCCGGACTAGCGGGGGAAATACGCAGTATTTT
j_gene: TRBJ1-1; d_gene: -; abundance: many; v_gene: TRBV6-1; CDR3aa: CASRATTNTEAFF; CDR3nt: TGTGCCAGCAGAGCAACGACGAACACTGAAGCTTTCTTT
j_gene: TRBJ2-7; d_gene: -; abundance: few; v_gene: TRBV5-1; CDR3aa: CASKSSEAYEQYF; CDR3nt: TGCGCCAGCAAAAGTAGCGAGGCTTACGAGCAGTACTTC
j_gene: TRBJ1-1; d_gene: TRBD1; abundance: many; v_gene: TRBV25-1; CDR3aa: CASVGLTGGTEAFF; CDR3nt: TGTGCCAGCGTAGGCCTAACAGGGGGCACTGAAGCTTTCTTT
j_gene: TRBJ1-6; d_gene: -; abundance: many; v_gene: TRBV11-3; CDR3aa: CASSYGTTNSPLHF; CDR3nt: TGTGCCAGCAGCTACGGGACGACTAATTCACCCCTCCACTTT
j_gene: TRBJ2-1; d_gene: -; abundance: many; v_gene: TRBV9; CDR3aa: CASSSPPGDEQFF; CDR3nt: TGTGCCAGCAGCTCCCCCCCTGGGGATGAGCAGTTCTTC
j_gene: TRBJ2-1; d_gene: TRBD2; abundance: -; v_gene: TRBV7-2; CDR3aa: CASSLAVLAGRPYNEQFF; CDR3nt: TGTGCCAGCAGCTTAGCGGTACTAGCGGGGAGACCCTACAATGAGCAGTTCTTC
j_gene: TRBJ1-5; d_gene: -; abundance: few; v_gene: TRBV7-3; CDR3aa: CASSLTGSGQPQHF; CDR3nt: TGTGCCAGCAGCTTGACGGGCTCCGGACAGCCCCAGCATTTT
j_gene: TRBJ2-7; d_gene: -; abundance: many; v_gene: TRBV20-1; CDR3aa: CSARSPWVPHEQYF; CDR3nt: TGCAGTGCTAGAAGTCCTTGGGTTCCCCACGAGCAGTACTTC
j_gene: TRBJ2-5; d_gene: TRBD1; abundance: many; v_gene: TRBV27; CDR3aa: CASSLSIAAGTGWKETQYF; CDR3nt: TGTGCCAGCAGTTTATCGATAGCCGCCGGGACAGGGTGGAAAGAGACCCAGTACTTC
j_gene: TRBJ1-6; d_gene: TRBD1; abundance: -; v_gene: TRBV15; CDR3aa: CPTSRVTGGSPLHF; CDR3nt: TGTCCCACCAGCAGAGTAACAGGGGGGTCACCCCTCCACTTT
j_gene: TRBJ2-1; d_gene: TRBD2; abundance: -; v_gene: TRBV15; CDR3aa: CATSKGGRAFYNEQFF; CDR3nt: TGTGCCACCAGCAAAGGCGGGAGGGCCTTCTACAATGAGCAGTTCTTC
j_gene: TRBJ2-1; d_gene: TRBD2; abundance: few; v_gene: TRBV5-1; CDR3aa: CASSSARGTSGSRDEQFF; CDR3nt: TGCGCCAGCTCGTCTGCTCGCGGGACTAGCGGGAGTCGGGATGAGCAGTTCTTC
j_gene: TRBJ2-2; d_gene: TRBD2; abundance: -; v_gene: TRBV4-3; CDR3aa: CASSQAREAGELFF; CDR3nt: TGCGCCAGCAGCCAGGCGCGGGAGGCCGGGGAGCTGTTTTTT
j_gene: TRBJ2-7; d_gene: TRBD1; abundance: many; v_gene: TRBV29-1; CDR3aa: CSVRELGTGSSYEQYF; CDR3nt: TGCAGCGTTAGGGAACTCGGGACAGGGAGTTCCTACGAGCAGTACTTC
j_gene: TRBJ2-1; d_gene: -; abundance: many; v_gene: TRBV20-1; CDR3aa: CSARDVGHSYNEQFF; CDR3nt: TGCAGTGCTAGAGATGTGGGTCACTCCTACAATGAGCAGTTCTTC
j_gene: TRBJ2-7; d_gene: -; abundance: -; v_gene: TRBV12-5; CDR3aa: CASGLGQGSRSYEQYF; CDR3nt: TGTGCTAGTGGTTTGGGCCAGGGTTCCCGTTCCTACGAGCAGTACTTC
j_gene: TRBJ1-5; d_gene: -; abundance: many; v_gene: TRBV4-3; CDR3aa: CASSQDIGATNQPQHF; CDR3nt: TGCGCCAGCAGCCAAGATATAGGGGCCACCAATCAGCCCCAGCATTTT
j_gene: TRBJ2-6; d_gene: -; abundance: many; v_gene: TRBV9; CDR3aa: CASSVKDTIRSGANVLTF; CDR3nt: TGTGCCAGCAGCGTAAAGGATACCATTCGCTCTGGGGCCAACGTCCTGACTTTC
j_gene: TRBJ2-7; d_gene: TRBD1; abundance: many; v_gene: TRBV7-9; CDR3aa: CASRGDSYEQYF; CDR3nt: TGTGCCAGCAGGGGGGACAGCTACGAGCAGTACTTC
j_gene: TRBJ1-3; d_gene: -; abundance: few; v_gene: TRBV7-9; CDR3aa: CASSLVGAGNTIYF; CDR3nt: TGTGCCAGCAGCTTAGTGGGCGCTGGAAACACCATATATTTT
j_gene: TRBJ1-5; d_gene: -; abundance: many; v_gene: TRBV27; CDR3aa: CASSFFGQPQHF; CDR3nt: TGTGCCAGCAGTTTTTTCGGTCAGCCCCAGCATTTT
j_gene: TRBJ2-1; d_gene: TRBD2; abundance: many; v_gene: TRBV5-1; CDR3aa: CASSSGTSGSHEQFF; CDR3nt: TGCGCCAGCAGCTCAGGGACTAGCGGGAGCCATGAGCAGTTCTTC
j_gene: TRBJ2-5; d_gene: -; abundance: many; v_gene: TRBV7-6; CDR3aa: CASSLDLGGETQYF; CDR3nt: TGTGCCAGCAGCTTAGATTTGGGGGGCGAGACCCAGTACTTC
j_gene: TRBJ1-1; d_gene: -; abundance: -; v_gene: TRBV30; CDR3aa: CAWSYRVGEAFF; CDR3nt: TGTGCCTGGAGTTACCGGGTAGGGGAAGCTTTCTTT
j_gene: TRBJ1-6; d_gene: -; abundance: many; v_gene: TRBV5-6; CDR3aa: CASSLLAGTISLHF; CDR3nt: TGTGCCAGCAGCTTACTGGCCGGGACGATATCTCTCCACTTT
j_gene: TRBJ1-4; d_gene: TRBD1; abundance: many; v_gene: TRBV7-9; CDR3aa: CASSLSTGIKEKLFF; CDR3nt: TGTGCCAGCAGCTTATCGACAGGGATAAAAGAAAAACTGTTTTTT
j_gene: TRBJ2-1; d_gene: -; abundance: many; v_gene: TRBV12-3/TRBV12-4; CDR3aa: CASGARNEQFF; CDR3nt: TGTGCCAGCGGGGCCAGGAATGAGCAGTTCTTC
j_gene: TRBJ2-2; d_gene: TRBD1; abundance: -; v_gene: TRBV11-3; CDR3aa: CASSLAGTGVTGELFF; CDR3nt: TGTGCCAGCAGTCTCGCCGGGACAGGGGTCACCGGGGAGCTGTTTTTT